Below are 21 T cell receptor beta chains sequenced from a single sample in a study of shared clonotypes between healthy human individuals. Data came from immunoSEQ multiplex PCR; TCRdb stores just in-frame clones and leaves some out. The sample records roughly 640,000 clones, more than 95% being singletons. The sample was naive CD4+ T cells sorted from blood. Sample subset: CD45RA+ positively selected. The receptor source for this set is a woman between 25 and 40 years old in good health.

This chain uses TRBV28 with TRBJ1-2, with 10 bases fitting TRBD1. V lost 0 bases and J lost 6; bases outside the gene matches: 1. Germline CDR1 reads MDHEN; CDR2 reads SYDVKM. This CDR3 region has 14 residues. The CDR3 nucleotides read TGTGCCAGCAGTTTATGGGACAGGGGGGATGGCTACACCTTC. It codes for CASSLWDRGDGYTF.

The chain is built from TRBV6-5 and TRBJ2-7, with D unresolved. Trimming removed 2 bases at V and 3 bases at J, with 8 bases between. Germline assignment: CDR1 MNHEY and CDR2 SVGAGI. The CDR3 is 13 residues long. CDR3 amino acids: CASSYGQNYEQYF. As DNA, the CDR3 is TGTGCCAGCAGTTACGGGCAGAACTACGAGCAGTACTTC.

J is TRBJ2-1 and V is TRBV10-3; 10 bases map to TRBD2. The ends lost 3 bases at V and 8 bases at J; junction bases unmatched: 7. Germline V CDR1 and CDR2: ENHRY, SYGVKD. The CDR3 is made up of 15 amino acids. CDR3 bases: TGTGCCATCAGTGAACCCTCTAGCGGGAGAGATGAGCAGTTCTTC. Protein product: CAISEPSSGRDEQFF.

In nucleotides, the CDR3 is TGTGCCAGCAGCTTGGGTGCCCCCTCACACGAGCAGTACTTC. It yields the protein CASSLGAPSHEQYF. This chain connects TRBV5-6 to TRBJ2-7; D remains unclear. The CDR3 length is 14 residues. The germline CDR1 and CDR2 sequences are SGHDT and YYEEEE. V lost 0 bases and J lost 5, with 12 bases in between.

The V call is TRBV5-8, the J call TRBJ1-3; no definite D call. The germline V and J ends were trimmed by 2 bases and 0 bases, with 9 bases remaining between them. CDR1 is SGHTS, CDR2 YDEGEE, per germline. The CDR3 runs 15 residues. The CDR3 sequence: CASSFGGSSGNTIYF. The CDR3 DNA reads as TGTGCCAGCAGCTTCGGTGGAAGCTCTGGAAACACCATATATTTT.

The chain is built from TRBV5-1 and TRBJ2-7; D may be TRBD1 or TRBD2 (5 bases each). Trimming shortened V by 4 bases and J by 3 bases, and 17 bases separated the two germline ends. There are 15 residues in the CDR3. CDR1 and CDR2 from the germline V gene are SGHRS and YFSETQ. The CDR3 loop reads CASSPVRGANYEQYF. The CDR3 DNA reads as TGCGCCAGCAGCCCGGTAAGAGGGGCTAACTACGAGCAGTACTTC.

This clone was observed once. The chain combines TRBV28 with TRBJ2-5; 9 bases match TRBD2. The germline V gene encodes CDR1 MDHEN and CDR2 SYDVKM. The CDR3 contains 15 residues. V lost 8 bases to trimming and J lost 1 base; unmatched junction nucleotides: 8. Here the CDR3 DNA reads TGTGCCAGCCCCCCTAGCGGGACGGGCCAAGAGACCCAGTACTTC. Translating it yields CASPPSGTGQETQYF.

The CDR3 bases are TGTGCCAGTAGTATAGGTTTGGGACTAGCGGGCGCCTCCGGGGAGCTGTTTTTT. This encodes CASSIGLGLAGASGELFF. The rearrangement uses TRBV19 and TRBJ2-2; 12 bases agree with TRBD2. Germline V CDR1 and CDR2: LNHDA, SQIVND (reference sequence). V was clipped by 1 base and J by 6 bases; unmatched bases: 9. The CDR3 is made up of 18 amino acids.

V and J are TRBV7-9 and TRBJ1-2; TRBD1 is a possible D gene (5 bases). The CDR3 covers 19 residues. Trimming took off 1 base at V and 0 bases at J, with 21 bases between the two ends. Germline V gene sequence: CDR1 SEHNR, CDR2 FQNEAQ (reference sequence). In DNA, the CDR3 is TGTGCCAGCAGCTTAGTATCGGAGGGGCCCCATCTTACTAACTATGGCTACACCTTC. Translating gives CASSLVSEGPHLTNYGYTF.

This chain joins TRBV18 and TRBJ2-1; TRBD2 agrees at 11 bases. V lost 3 bases and J lost 9; bases outside the gene matches: 10. The germline V gene encodes CDR1 KGHSH and CDR2 LQKENI. The CDR3 contains 16 residues. The CDR3 protein is CASSPPGLAGGLEQFF. The CDR3 DNA reads TGTGCCAGCTCACCCCCCGGCCTAGCGGGAGGACTTGAGCAGTTCTTC.

The chain combines TRBV28 with TRBJ2-7; 7 bases are a match to TRBD2. Per the germline V gene, CDR1 is MDHEN and CDR2 is SYDVKM. V shed 6 bases and J 4 bases; nucleotides not matched to a gene: 12. This CDR3 spans 15 amino acids. The CDR3 DNA is TGTGCCAGCAGACCTCAAGCGGGAAGAAGGTACGAGCAGTACTTC. Protein: CASRPQAGRRYEQYF.

The rearrangement joins TRBV18 to TRBJ2-1, with 7 bases lining up with TRBD2. V shed 3 bases and J 0 bases; nucleotides not matched to a gene: 11. The CDR3 extends over 18 amino acids. Germline CDR1 is KGHSH and CDR2 is LQKENI. CDR3 amino acids: CASSPSAGRVGSYNEQFF. The CDR3, as DNA: TGTGCCAGCTCACCGTCAGCAGGGAGGGTTGGCTCCTACAATGAGCAGTTCTTC.

Of note for this clone: This specimen includes other DNA sequences encoding the same CDR3. The chain has TRBV28 and TRBJ1-3; D not certain. Germline V gene sequence: CDR1 MDHEN, CDR2 SYDVKM. The germline V and J ends were trimmed by 3 bases and 1 base, with 7 bases remaining between them. The CDR3 covers 14 residues. The DNA for the CDR3 is TGTGCCAGCAGTTTTCGGGGATCTGGAAACACCATATATTTT. Translation gives CASSFRGSGNTIYF.

The chain combines TRBV18 with TRBJ2-1; 10 bases are shared with TRBD2. Germline trimming cut 2 bases from V and 4 bases from J; bases unmatched to any gene: 8. The CDR3 totals 17 residues. Germline values: CDR1 KGHSH, CDR2 LQKENI. CDR3 in amino acids: CASSPISPSGSYNEQFF. The CDR3 DNA is TGTGCCAGCTCACCAATTTCGCCTAGCGGGAGTTACAATGAGCAGTTCTTC.

This chain connects TRBV5-1 to TRBJ1-1, with TRBD1 matching 11 bases. This CDR3 spans 15 amino acids. Germline CDR1 reads SGHRS; CDR2 reads YFSETQ. V lost 4 bases and J lost 4; bases outside the gene matches: 6. The chain's CDR3 is CASSATGTGGTEAFF. For the CDR3, the DNA is TGCGCCAGCAGCGCAACCGGGACAGGGGGCACTGAAGCTTTCTTT.

This chain joins TRBV18 and TRBJ2-6; maybe TRBD1 (5 bases). V was cut by 3 bases and J by 1 base, with 19 bases left in between. The CDR3 runs to 19 residues. Germline V lookup: CDR1 KGHSH, CDR2 LQKENI. CDR3 region: CASSPTPGHVISGANVLTF. The CDR3 coding sequence is TGTGCCAGCTCACCGACGCCAGGGCATGTAATATCTGGGGCCAACGTCCTGACTTTC. The complete variable domain, with remaining parts taken from reference TRBV18 and TRBJ2-6, reads NAGVMQNPRHLVRRRGQEARLRCSPMKGHSHVYWYRQLPEEGLKFMVYLQKENIIDESGMPKERFSAEFPKEGPSILRIQQVVRGDSAAYFCASSPTPGHVISGANVLTFGAGSRLTVL.

This clone was seen just once. The V and J genes are TRBV18 and TRBJ2-1, with D possibly being TRBD1 (5 bases). Trimming removed 4 bases at V and 5 bases at J, with 9 bases between. CDR3 length: 13 residues. Germline CDR1 and CDR2: KGHSH and LQKENI. CDR3 protein: CASSLGADNEQFF. Here the CDR3 DNA reads TGTGCCAGCTCACTTGGGGCGGACAATGAGCAGTTCTTC.

The chain recombines TRBV7-3 with TRBJ1-1; D is ambiguous. Germline loops: CDR1 SGHTA, CDR2 FQGTGA. V was trimmed by 4 bases and J by 2 bases, leaving 8 bases between them. The CDR3 is 13 residues long. The CDR3 bases are TGTGCCAGCAGCTGGTCTCCCAACACTGAAGCTTTCTTT. Translation: CASSWSPNTEAFF.

This chain joins TRBV6-1 and TRBJ2-7; TRBD2 matches 12 bases. The CDR3 runs to 18 residues. V was pared by 4 bases and J by 4 bases, with 14 bases of the junction left unmatched. The germline CDR1 and CDR2 sequences are MNHNS and SASEGT. The CDR3 DNA follows: TGTGCCAGCAGTGGAGGGACGCTTGGACTAGCGGGACTATACGAGCAGTACTTC. This codes for CASSGGTLGLAGLYEQYF.

This sequence joins TRBV9 and TRBJ1-2, with no clear D. The CDR3 consists of 16 residues. V shed 0 bases and J shed 4 bases, with 16 bases lying between them. The germline gives CDR1 SGDLS, CDR2 YYNGEE. The CDR3 nucleotides are TGTGCCAGCAGCGTAGCTTCTATGGTCATAGGCTATGGCTACACCTTC. It specifies CASSVASMVIGYGYTF.

The CDR3 DNA reads TGTGCCAGCAGTGGTGATTTTAGGGGGGGAGGACAAGAGACCCAGTACTTC. The encoded protein is CASSGDFRGGGQETQYF. This chain connects TRBV28 to TRBJ2-5; the D gene is possibly TRBD2 (7 bases). CDR3 length: 17 residues. With 5 bases removed from V and 2 bases from J, the gap between germline ends came to 21 bases. Germline V CDR1 and CDR2: MDHEN, SYDVKM.